The 21 T cell receptor beta chains reported below all come from one sample, sequenced in a study of spatial heterogeneity in lung cancer. Notes on the study in general: Counts of expanded intratumoral alpha and beta TCRs tracked tumor mutation counts.

As to time point: sample taken at primary tumor resection. Their recognized antigens are unknown. TCRdb ran MiXCR on the 5' RACE reads and lists one entry per CDR3 protein. The repertoire holds around 13,000 distinct CDR3 sequences, with 4% to 6% as singletons. The sequenced sample was lung tumor tissue, obtained at surgery. The source is a male donor with early-stage non-small cell lung cancer.

This clonotype was seen ten or more times. J is TRBJ2-1 and V is TRBV5-1; D gene uncertain. Germline-derived CDR1 and CDR2 are SGHRS and YFSETQ. V lost 0 bases and J 9 bases, leaving 10 bases between the germline ends. The CDR3 has 13 residues. The CDR3 sequence is CASSLAARTEQFF. CDR3 DNA sequence: TGCGCCAGCAGCTTGGCCGCACGGACTGAGCAGTTCTTC.

This clonotype was observed many times. The J gene is TRBJ2-1, the V gene TRBV9, with a weak D call TRBD2 (6 bases). With 5 bases removed from V and 4 bases from J, the gap between germline ends came to 10 bases. The germline gives CDR1 SGDLS, CDR2 YYNGEE. This CDR3 region has 13 residues. The CDR3 reads CASRPGSYNEQFF. The CDR3 DNA reads TGTGCCAGCAGGCCCGGGAGTTACAATGAGCAGTTCTTC.

This clonotype was seen ten or more times. The rearrangement uses TRBV23-1 and TRBJ2-7, with 11 bases matching TRBD1. TRBV23-1 falls under the ORF class, with uncertain function. The CDR3 spans 17 residues. With 0 bases clipped from V and 2 bases from J, the junction kept 6 bases outside the gene matches. Here the CDR3 reads CASSQSWDRGITYEQYV. CDR3 coding DNA: TGCGCCAGCAGTCAATCGTGGGACAGGGGGATTACCTACGAGCAGTACGTC.

Ten or more counts support this clonotype. The V gene is TRBV7-3, the J gene TRBJ1-1, with no clear D. CDR1 and CDR2 (germline): SGHTA, FQGTGA. Trimming took 3 bases from V and 10 from J, leaving 15 bases between them. This CDR3 spans 13 amino acids. The CDR3 spells CASSLDGRARAFF. The CDR3 coding sequence is TGTGCCAGCAGCTTGGACGGCAGAGCGAGAGCTTTCTTT.

This clonotype was counted at least ten times. The V call is TRBV4-2, the J call TRBJ2-1; the D is unclear. The CDR3 has 14 residues. V was cut by 0 bases and J by 6 bases, with 9 bases left in between. The V gene's germline CDR1 is LGHNA and CDR2 YNFKEQ. The CDR3 sequence: CASSQEFQVNEQFF. The CDR3 DNA reads TGTGCCAGCAGCCAAGAGTTTCAGGTCAATGAGCAGTTCTTC.

This clonotype appeared many times. The chain carries TRBV6-5 and TRBJ2-3; the D gene is possibly TRBD2 (7 bases). The ends were cut back, 10 bases at V and 2 bases at J, with 16 bases in the middle. CDR1 is MNHEY, CDR2 SVGAGI, per germline. The CDR3 extends over 14 amino acids. The CDR3 bases are TGTGCCACCGCTCGGGGGGCCTCCACAGATACGCAGTATTTT. This translates into CATARGASTDTQYF.

This clonotype was recorded at least ten times. CDR3 in amino acids: CASSLGQYNEQFF. The CDR3, as DNA: TGTGCCAGCAGCTTGGGACAGTACAATGAGCAGTTCTTC. The J gene is TRBJ2-1, the V gene TRBV5-5; possibly TRBD1 for D (5 bases). CDR3 length: 13 amino acids. The ends were cut back, 0 bases at V and 4 bases at J, with 5 bases in the middle. Germline-derived CDR1 and CDR2 are SGHKS and YYEKEE (reference sequence).

This clonotype has only one observation. This may arise from a read error, as a much more abundant clone is one base away. V is TRBV20-1 and J is TRBJ2-7; tentative D call: TRBD2 (5 bases). Germline V gene sequence: CDR1 DFQATT, CDR2 SNEGSKA (reference sequence). This CDR3 spans 13 amino acids. The CDR3 region is CSARDGPLRELYF. The CDR3 bases are TGCAGTGCTAGAGATGGCCCCTTGAGGGAGCTGTACTTC.

This clonotype was detected many times. This rearrangement joins TRBV12-3 or TRBV12-4 to TRBJ2-1; D remains ambiguous. V was clipped by 1 base and J by 13 bases, with 11 bases between them. The CDR3 extends over 12 amino acids. The CDR3 is CASSLEGQDQFF. The CDR3 bases are TGTGCCAGCAGTTTAGAGGGTCAGGATCAGTTCTTC.

This chain joins TRBV5-1 and TRBJ1-1, with D uncertain. CDR3 length: 15 amino acids. V was shortened by 3 bases and J by 0 bases, with 12 bases between the two germline ends. Germline CDR1 reads SGHRS; CDR2 reads YFSETQ. The CDR3 here is CASSSDRQLNTEAFF. CDR3 nucleotide sequence: TGCGCCAGCAGCTCTGATCGGCAGTTGAACACTGAAGCTTTCTTT. The entire variable domain, with the rest obtained from reference TRBV5-1 and TRBJ1-1, is as follows: KAGVTQTPRYLIKTRGQQVTLSCSPISGHRSVSWYQQTPGQGLQFLFEYFSETQRNKGNFPGRFSGRQFSNSRSEMNVSTLELGDSALYLCASSSDRQLNTEAFFGQGTRLTVV.

This clonotype has at least ten counts. The chain uses TRBV6-2 or TRBV6-3 and TRBJ1-1, with D unclear. The CDR3 extends over 12 amino acids. The V gene lost 2 bases and the J gene lost 11 bases, with 12 bases spanning the gap. Looked up from germline, CDR1 is MNHEY and CDR2 is SVGEGT. As DNA, the CDR3 is TGTGCCAGCAGTTACCGGGATCGAGGGGCTTTCTTT. Amino acid sequence: CASSYRDRGAFF.

This clonotype has at least ten counts. V usage is TRBV10-3 and J usage is TRBJ2-3, with D perhaps TRBD1 or TRBD2 (6 bases each). The CDR3 extends over 15 amino acids. In germline, CDR1 is ENHRY, CDR2 SYGVKD. V lost 5 bases to trimming and J lost 2 bases, with 14 bases between them. The CDR3 loop is CAISSKSGATDTQYF. DNA of the CDR3: TGTGCCATCAGTTCTAAGTCGGGGGCCACAGATACGCAGTATTTT.

This clonotype is judged medium-sized. V usage is TRBV10-2 and J usage is TRBJ1-1; D ambiguous. This CDR3 comprises 14 residues. Germline-derived CDR1 and CDR2 are WSHSY and SAAADI. V was trimmed by 5 bases and J by 0 bases, leaving 10 bases between them. CDR3 in DNA: TGCGCCAGCAGTCTGGACGGCATGAACACTGAAGCTTTCTTT. It encodes CASSLDGMNTEAFF.

By proportion, this clonotype is medium-sized. This chain joins TRBV6-2 or TRBV6-3 and TRBJ2-7; D uncertain. The CDR3 extends over 11 amino acids. Germline CDR1 is MNHEY and CDR2 is SVGEGT. The germline V and J ends were trimmed by 8 bases and 6 bases, with 11 bases remaining between them. CDR3 in DNA: TGTGCCAGCTCAACCTCTAGCGAGCAGTACGTC. This codes for CASSTSSEQYV.

This clonotype was detected only a few times. The chain joins TRBV2 to TRBJ1-4; maybe TRBD1 (6 bases). Trimming shortened V by 2 bases and J by 11 bases, and 18 bases separated the two germline ends. The CDR3 runs 15 residues. CDR1 and CDR2 (germline): SNHLY, FYNNEI. DNA of the CDR3: TGTGCCAGCAGTGAATTGGTGAGGGGGGCGGACAAACTGTTTTTT. This encodes CASSELVRGADKLFF.

J is TRBJ2-5 and V is TRBV3-1; D remains unclear. Trimming removed 3 bases from V and 3 bases from J, with 5 bases in between. Germline V gives CDR1 LGHDT, CDR2 YNNKEL (reference sequence). The CDR3 has 12 residues. The CDR3 DNA is TGTGCCAGCAGCCAGCCAAAAGAGACCCAGTACTTC. Its protein product is CASSQPKETQYF.

This clonotype was seen many times. The chain employs TRBV5-1 and TRBJ2-3, with D maybe TRBD1 (6 bases). Germline lookup yields CDR1 SGHRS and CDR2 YFSETQ. The CDR3 has 15 residues. Deletions cut 4 bases from V and 3 bases from J, with 15 bases between. The CDR3 DNA reads TGCGCCAGCAGCCTCAGGGGCGCAGGTACAGATACGCAGTATTTT. Translated: CASSLRGAGTDTQYF.

This clonotype was detected many times. J is TRBJ2-2 and V is TRBV2, with D tentatively TRBD2 (5 bases). This CDR3 region has 11 residues. Trimming took off 6 bases at V and 6 bases at J, with 5 bases between the two ends. The V gene's germline CDR1 is SNHLY and CDR2 FYNNEI. The CDR3 nucleotides are TGTGCCAGCAGCGGGGCCGGGGAGCTGTTTTTT. As protein: CASSGAGELFF.

The chain employs TRBV18 and TRBJ2-2, with D possibly TRBD1 on 6 matching bases. The CDR3 consists of 15 residues. V lost 8 bases, J lost 0 bases, and 13 bases lay in between. CDR1 KGHSH and CDR2 LQKENI come from the germline V gene. The CDR3 loop is CASAIGQPNTGELFF. CDR3 sequence (DNA): TGTGCCAGCGCCATCGGACAGCCGAACACCGGGGAGCTGTTTTTT.

There are many counts of this clonotype. This rearrangement joins TRBV7-2 to TRBJ1-4; D gene unclear. Germline CDR1 reads SGHTA; CDR2 reads FQGNSA. The V and J ends lost 5 bases and 8 bases respectively, with 12 bases between them. The CDR3 runs 13 residues. CDR3: CASSTRRNEKLFF. The DNA for the CDR3 is TGTGCCAGCAGCACGAGGCGGAACGAAAAACTGTTTTTT.

This clonotype was seen repeatedly, ten times or more. J is TRBJ2-2 and V is TRBV7-2; D gene uncertain. Trimming took off 0 bases at V and 0 bases at J, with 11 bases between the two ends. The CDR3 runs to 17 residues. Germline-derived CDR1 and CDR2 are SGHTA and FQGNSA. The CDR3 bases are TGTGCCAGCAGCTTAGCCTCTTGGGGATCGAACACCGGGGAGCTGTTTTTT. This codes for CASSLASWGSNTGELFF. The full variable domain, rest sourced from reference TRBV7-2 and TRBJ2-2, is GAGVSQSPSNKVTEKGKDVELRCDPISGHTALYWYRQSLGQGLEFLIYFQGNSAPDKSGLPSDRFSAERTGGSVSTLTIQRTQQEDSAVYLCASSLASWGSNTGELFFGEGSRLTVL.